This TCR beta chain was obtained from a study of T cells after posttransplantation cyclophosphamide. This related bone marrow graft donor gave peripheral blood on the day of marrow donation. Findings and limits, study-wide: Recipient CMV seropositivity and CMV reactivation strongly tracked TRB clonality. Later post-transplant blood repertoires were often dominated by donor CD8+ memory clones.

The length of the CDR3 is 13 residues. V lost 4 bases, J lost 8 bases, and 14 bases lay in between. Germline CDR1 LGHNA, CDR2 YSLEER. Measured with immunoSEQ multiplex PCR; TCRdb has only the in-frame clones, and not every one. The table records roughly 4,800 clones, around 60% of them present only once. With regard to this clone: Its antigen remains unidentified.

The clonotype comes from a woman aged 60-75 years in good health, CMV-negative, and a related stem cell transplant donor. Sequences were obtained from memory CD8+ T cells sorted from blood. The rearrangement links TRBV4-3 to TRBJ1-1; TRBD1 might be the D (6 bases). CDR3 DNA sequence: TGCGCCAGCAGCCCAGGGGCGGAAGGGGAAGCTTTCTTT. Protein sequence: CASSPGAEGEAFF.